Each of the 7 T cell receptor beta chains below was sequenced from the same sample in a study of cytomegalovirus exposure and HLA in healthy donors. With 60 Vbeta and 13 Jbeta primers, the PCR was carried out. TCRdb keeps only in-frame clones here, not all; method: immunoSEQ multiplex PCR. Of approximately 100,000 clones in the sample, around 80% were seen once. Sequenced sample: PBMCs. The receptors stem from a female donor in good health and CMV-seropositive.

Only one count was recorded for this clone. V is TRBV4-1 and J is TRBJ2-1, with D tentatively TRBD2 (6 bases). Germline values: CDR1 MGHRA, CDR2 YSYEKL. Trimming removed 1 base at V and 4 bases at J, with 11 bases between. This CDR3 is built from 15 residues. CDR3 DNA sequence: TGCGCCAGCAGCCAAGTTATGGGGGGTTACAATGAGCAGTTCTTC. Protein: CASSQVMGGYNEQFF.

The chain is built from TRBV7-8 and TRBJ1-5; 9 bases fit TRBD1. V was pared by 3 bases and J by 0 bases, with 12 bases of the junction left unmatched. CDR3 length: 19 residues. CDR1 is SGHVS and CDR2 is FQNEAQ in the germline V gene. CDR3 loop: CASSLGGDRAFYSNQPQHF. The CDR3 coding sequence is TGTGCCAGCAGCTTGGGGGGGGACAGGGCGTTTTATAGCAATCAGCCCCAGCATTTT. The full variable domain, rest sourced from reference TRBV7-8 and TRBJ1-5, is GAGVSQSPRYKVAKRGQDVALRCDPISGHVSLFWYQQALGQGPEFLTYFQNEAQLDKSGLPSDRFFAERPEGSVSTLKIQRTQQEDSAVYLCASSLGGDRAFYSNQPQHFGDGTRLSIL.

Only a few counts were recorded for this clone. V gene TRBV7-9 combines with J gene TRBJ1-3; D possibly corresponds to TRBD1 (6 bases). Germline CDR1 reads SEHNR; CDR2 reads FQNEAQ (reference sequence). The CDR3 covers 16 residues. The V gene lost 5 bases and the J gene lost 1 base, with 15 bases spanning the gap. The CDR3 is CASSHEVTGSGNTIYF. The CDR3 DNA sequence: TGTGCCAGCAGCCACGAAGTCACAGGGTCTGGAAACACCATATATTTT.

This rearrangement joins TRBV30 to TRBJ2-7; no reliable D call. Trimming stripped 8 bases from V and 0 bases from J, with 14 bases between. In germline, CDR1 is GTSNPN, CDR2 SVGIG (reference sequence). This CDR3 comprises 13 residues. The CDR3 DNA reads TGTGCCCGTAGCAGAGGTAGCTCCTACGAGCAGTACTTC. Translating it yields CARSRGSSYEQYF.

This chain links TRBV2 with TRBJ1-5; 9 bases are shared with TRBD1. Per germline, CDR1 SNHLY and CDR2 FYNNEI. The CDR3 sequence is 15 residues long. V shed 3 bases, J shed 6 bases, and the junction held 6 bases outside the gene matches. Here the CDR3 DNA reads TGTGCCAGCAGTGACGGGACAGGGTTCGGTCAGCCCCAGCATTTT. Encoded protein: CASSDGTGFGQPQHF.

The chain carries TRBV6-1 and TRBJ1-1, with D possibly being TRBD1 (6 bases). V lost 6 bases, J lost 6 bases, and 14 bases lay in between. The CDR3 is 13 amino acids. Per the germline V gene, CDR1 is MNHNS and CDR2 is SASEGT. CDR3 in amino acids: CASRPGGAPEAFF. CDR3 bases: TGTGCCAGCAGACCTGGGGGGGCCCCTGAAGCTTTCTTT.

This chain uses TRBV10-2 with TRBJ2-6, with D tentatively TRBD1 (6 bases). Trimming took 6 bases from V and 4 from J, leaving 16 bases between them. The length of the CDR3 is 16 residues. Germline V gene data show CDR1 as WSHSY and CDR2 as SAAADI. The CDR3 is CASSHVGAQGANVLTF. CDR3 coding DNA: TGCGCCAGCAGCCATGTGGGGGCCCAGGGGGCCAACGTCCTGACTTTC.